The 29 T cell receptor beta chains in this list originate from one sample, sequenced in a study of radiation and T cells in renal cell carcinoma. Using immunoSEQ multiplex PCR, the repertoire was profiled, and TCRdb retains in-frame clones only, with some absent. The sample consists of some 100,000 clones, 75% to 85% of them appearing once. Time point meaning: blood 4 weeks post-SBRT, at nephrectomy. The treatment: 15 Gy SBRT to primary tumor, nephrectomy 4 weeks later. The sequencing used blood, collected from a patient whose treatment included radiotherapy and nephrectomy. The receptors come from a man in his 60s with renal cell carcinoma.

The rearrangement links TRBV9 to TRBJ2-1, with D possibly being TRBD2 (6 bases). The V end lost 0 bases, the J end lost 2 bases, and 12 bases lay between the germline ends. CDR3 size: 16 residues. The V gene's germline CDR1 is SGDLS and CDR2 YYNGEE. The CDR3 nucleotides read TGTGCCAGCAGCGTAGTGGAGGGAGTTGCCTACAATGAGCAGTTCTTC. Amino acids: CASSVVEGVAYNEQFF.

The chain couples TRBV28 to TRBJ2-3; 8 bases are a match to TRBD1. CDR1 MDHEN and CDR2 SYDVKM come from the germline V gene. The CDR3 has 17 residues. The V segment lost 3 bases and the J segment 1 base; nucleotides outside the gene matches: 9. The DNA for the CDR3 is TGTGCCAGCAGTTTGTCGAACAGGGGGAAAGGCACAGATACGCAGTATTTT. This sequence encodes CASSLSNRGKGTDTQYF.

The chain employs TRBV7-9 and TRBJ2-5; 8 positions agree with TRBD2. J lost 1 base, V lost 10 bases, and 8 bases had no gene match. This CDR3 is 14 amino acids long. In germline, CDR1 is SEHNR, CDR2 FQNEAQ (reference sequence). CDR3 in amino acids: CANSSGLAQETQYF. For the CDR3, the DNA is TGTGCCAACAGTTCCGGACTAGCCCAAGAGACCCAGTACTTC.

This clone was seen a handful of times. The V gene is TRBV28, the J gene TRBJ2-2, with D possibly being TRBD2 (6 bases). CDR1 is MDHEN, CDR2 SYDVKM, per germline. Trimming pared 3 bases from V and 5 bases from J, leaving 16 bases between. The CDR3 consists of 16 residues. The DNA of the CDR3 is TGTGCCAGCAGTTTGGGGCTTGGGAGGAGGACCGGGGAGCTGTTTTTT. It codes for CASSLGLGRRTGELFF.

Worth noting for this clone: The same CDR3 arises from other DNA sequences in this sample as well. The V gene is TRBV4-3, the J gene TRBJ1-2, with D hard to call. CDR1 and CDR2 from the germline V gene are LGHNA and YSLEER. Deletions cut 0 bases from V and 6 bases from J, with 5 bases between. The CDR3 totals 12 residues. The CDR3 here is CASSQDRHGYTF. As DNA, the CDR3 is TGCGCCAGCAGCCAAGATCGACATGGCTACACCTTC.

The CDR3 is CASSGNPGTGSYEQYF. In DNA form, the CDR3 reads TGTGCCAGCAGCGGAAACCCCGGGACAGGGAGCTACGAGCAGTACTTC. V gene TRBV7-9 combines with J gene TRBJ2-7; TRBD1 agrees at 9 bases. The CDR3 runs to 16 residues. Germline V gene lookup returns CDR1 SEHNR and CDR2 FQNEAQ (reference sequence). V lost 5 bases to trimming and J lost 3 bases; unmatched junction nucleotides: 11.

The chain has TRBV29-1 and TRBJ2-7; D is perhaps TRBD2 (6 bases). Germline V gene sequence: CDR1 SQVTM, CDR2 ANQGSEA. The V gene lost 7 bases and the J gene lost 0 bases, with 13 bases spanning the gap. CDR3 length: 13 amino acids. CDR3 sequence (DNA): TGCAGCGCCAGGCGGGAACTCTCCTACGAGCAGTACTTC. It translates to CSARRELSYEQYF.

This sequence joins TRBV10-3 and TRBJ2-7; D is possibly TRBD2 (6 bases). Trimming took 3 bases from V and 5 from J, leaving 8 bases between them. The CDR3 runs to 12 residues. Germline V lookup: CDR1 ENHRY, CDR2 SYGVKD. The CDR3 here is CAISEVADEQYF. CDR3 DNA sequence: TGTGCCATCAGTGAAGTAGCGGACGAGCAGTACTTC.

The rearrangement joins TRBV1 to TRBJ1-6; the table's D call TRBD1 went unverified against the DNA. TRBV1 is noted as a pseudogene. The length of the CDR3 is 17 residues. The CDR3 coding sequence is TGCACCAGCAGCCGCGGGGGCCCCGACAGGGGTGATTCACCCCTCCACTTT. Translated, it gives CTSSRGGPDRGDSPLHF.

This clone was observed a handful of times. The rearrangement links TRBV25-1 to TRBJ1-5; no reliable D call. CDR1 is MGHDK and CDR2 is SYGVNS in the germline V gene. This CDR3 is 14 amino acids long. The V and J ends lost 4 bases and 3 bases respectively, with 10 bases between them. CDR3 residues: CASSGGRFNQPQHF. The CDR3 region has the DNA TGTGCCAGCAGTGGTGGACGGTTCAATCAGCCCCAGCATTTT.

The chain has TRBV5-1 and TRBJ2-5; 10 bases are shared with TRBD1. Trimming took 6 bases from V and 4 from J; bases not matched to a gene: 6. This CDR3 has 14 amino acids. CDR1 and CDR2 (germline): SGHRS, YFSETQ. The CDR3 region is CASMSGTGAETQYF. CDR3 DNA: TGCGCCAGCATGTCCGGGACAGGGGCAGAGACCCAGTACTTC.

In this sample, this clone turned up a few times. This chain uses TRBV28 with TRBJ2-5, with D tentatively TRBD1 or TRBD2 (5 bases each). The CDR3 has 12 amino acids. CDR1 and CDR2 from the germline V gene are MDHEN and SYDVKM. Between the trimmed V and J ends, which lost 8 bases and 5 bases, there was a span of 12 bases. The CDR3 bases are TGTGCCAGCGCCGGGGCTCGGGAGACCCAGTACTTC. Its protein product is CASAGARETQYF.

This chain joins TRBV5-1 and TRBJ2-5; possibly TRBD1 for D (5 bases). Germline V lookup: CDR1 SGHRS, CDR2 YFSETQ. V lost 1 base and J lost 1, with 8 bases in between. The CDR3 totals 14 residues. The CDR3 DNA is TGCGCCAGCAGCTTGACAGGTAGCCAAGAGACCCAGTACTTC. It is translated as CASSLTGSQETQYF.

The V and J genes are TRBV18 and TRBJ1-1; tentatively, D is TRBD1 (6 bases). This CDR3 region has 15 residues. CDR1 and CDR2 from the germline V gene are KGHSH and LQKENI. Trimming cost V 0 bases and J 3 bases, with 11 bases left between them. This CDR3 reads CASSPPTGGDTEAFF. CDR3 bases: TGTGCCAGCTCACCACCGACAGGAGGAGACACTGAAGCTTTCTTT.

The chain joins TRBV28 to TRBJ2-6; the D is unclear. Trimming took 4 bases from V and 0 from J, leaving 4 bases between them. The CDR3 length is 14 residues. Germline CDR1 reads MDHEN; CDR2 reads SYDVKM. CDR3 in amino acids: CASSYSSGANVLTF. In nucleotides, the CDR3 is TGTGCCAGCAGTTACTCCTCTGGGGCCAACGTCCTGACTTTC.

The CDR3 loop reads CASSLGLAGVDEQFF. As DNA, the CDR3 is TGTGCCAGCAGCTTAGGGCTAGCGGGAGTGGATGAGCAGTTCTTC. The V call is TRBV11-2, the J call TRBJ2-1, with 10 bases aligning to TRBD2. V gave up 1 base and J gave up 8 bases; unmatched junction bases: 5. Germline lookup yields CDR1 SGHAT and CDR2 FQNNGV. The CDR3 has 15 residues.

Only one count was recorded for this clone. Written as DNA, the CDR3 is TGTGCCAGCAGCCTGTTGGCGACAGGGTGGGGGAACACTGAAGCTTTCTTT. This gives the protein CASSLLATGWGNTEAFF. This chain uses TRBV7-2 with TRBJ1-1; 7 bases are a match to TRBD1. CDR1 and CDR2 from the germline V gene are SGHTA and FQGNSA. This CDR3 has 17 amino acids. V gave up 5 bases and J gave up 1 base; unmatched junction bases: 13.

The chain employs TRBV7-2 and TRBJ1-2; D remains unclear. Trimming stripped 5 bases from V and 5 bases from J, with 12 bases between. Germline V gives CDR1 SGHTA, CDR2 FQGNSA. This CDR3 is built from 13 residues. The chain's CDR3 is CASSVGSGYGYTF. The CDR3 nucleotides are TGTGCCAGCAGCGTAGGGTCGGGGTATGGCTACACCTTC.

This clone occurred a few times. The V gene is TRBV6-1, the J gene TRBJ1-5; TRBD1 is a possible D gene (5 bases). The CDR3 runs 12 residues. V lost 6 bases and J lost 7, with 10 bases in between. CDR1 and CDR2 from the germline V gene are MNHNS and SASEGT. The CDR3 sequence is CASSQGFQPQHF. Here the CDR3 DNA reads TGTGCCAGCAGCCAGGGATTCCAGCCCCAGCATTTT.

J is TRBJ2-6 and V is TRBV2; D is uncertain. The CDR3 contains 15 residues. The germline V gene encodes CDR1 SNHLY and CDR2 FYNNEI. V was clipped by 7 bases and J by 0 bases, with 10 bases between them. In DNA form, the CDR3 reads TGTGCCAGCATGGACGATATCTCTGGGGCCAACGTCCTGACTTTC. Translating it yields CASMDDISGANVLTF.

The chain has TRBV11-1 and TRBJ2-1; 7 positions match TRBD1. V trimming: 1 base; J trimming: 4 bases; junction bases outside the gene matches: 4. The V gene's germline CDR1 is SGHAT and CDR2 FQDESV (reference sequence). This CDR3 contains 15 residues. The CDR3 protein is CASSLDRGPYNEQFF. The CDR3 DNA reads TGTGCCAGCAGCTTAGATAGGGGGCCGTACAATGAGCAGTTCTTC.

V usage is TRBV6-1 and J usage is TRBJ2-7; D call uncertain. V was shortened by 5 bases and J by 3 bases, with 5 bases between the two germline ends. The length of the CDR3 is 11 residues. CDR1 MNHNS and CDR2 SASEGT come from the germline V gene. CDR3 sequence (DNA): TGTGCCAGCAGTAACCTCTACGAGCAGTACTTC. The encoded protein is CASSNLYEQYF.

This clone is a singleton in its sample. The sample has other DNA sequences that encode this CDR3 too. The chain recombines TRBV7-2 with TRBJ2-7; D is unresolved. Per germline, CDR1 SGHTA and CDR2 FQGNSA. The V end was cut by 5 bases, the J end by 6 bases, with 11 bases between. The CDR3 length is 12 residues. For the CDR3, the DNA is TGTGCCAGCAGCCCCCCCGGGCTCGAGCAGTACTTC. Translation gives CASSPPGLEQYF.

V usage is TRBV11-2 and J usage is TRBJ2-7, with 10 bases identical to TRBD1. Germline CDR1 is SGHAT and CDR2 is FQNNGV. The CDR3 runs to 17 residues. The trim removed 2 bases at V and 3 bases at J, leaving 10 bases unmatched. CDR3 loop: CASSLRRDRGRFYEQYF. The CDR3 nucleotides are TGTGCCAGCAGCTTAAGGAGGGACAGGGGAAGATTCTACGAGCAGTACTTC.

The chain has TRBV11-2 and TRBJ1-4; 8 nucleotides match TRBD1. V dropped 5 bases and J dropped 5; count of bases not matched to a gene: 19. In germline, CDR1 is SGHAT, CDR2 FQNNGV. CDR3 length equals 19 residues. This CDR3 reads CASSLLTGQGGAPNEKLFF. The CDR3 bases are TGTGCCAGCAGCCTGTTAACCGGACAGGGAGGGGCCCCCAATGAAAAACTGTTTTTT.

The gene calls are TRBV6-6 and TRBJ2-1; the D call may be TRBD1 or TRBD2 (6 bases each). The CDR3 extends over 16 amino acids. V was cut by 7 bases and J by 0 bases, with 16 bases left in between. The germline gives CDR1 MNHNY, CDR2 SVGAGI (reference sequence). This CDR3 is CASTQGTAASYNEQFF. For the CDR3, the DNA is TGTGCCAGCACCCAGGGGACTGCGGCCTCCTACAATGAGCAGTTCTTC.

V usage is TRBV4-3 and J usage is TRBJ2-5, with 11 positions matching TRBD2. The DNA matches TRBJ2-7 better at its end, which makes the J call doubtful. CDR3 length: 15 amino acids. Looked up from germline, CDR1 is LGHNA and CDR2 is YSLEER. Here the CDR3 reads CASSQDLLAGVEQYF. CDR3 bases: TGCGCCAGCAGCCAAGATTTACTAGCGGGAGTCGAGCAGTACTTC.

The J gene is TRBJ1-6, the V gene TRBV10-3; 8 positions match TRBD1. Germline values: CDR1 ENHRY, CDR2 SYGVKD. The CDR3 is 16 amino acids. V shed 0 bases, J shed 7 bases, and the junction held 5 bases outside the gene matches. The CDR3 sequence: CAISESQGAENSPLHF. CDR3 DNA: TGTGCCATCAGTGAGTCGCAGGGGGCCGAAAATTCACCCCTCCACTTT.

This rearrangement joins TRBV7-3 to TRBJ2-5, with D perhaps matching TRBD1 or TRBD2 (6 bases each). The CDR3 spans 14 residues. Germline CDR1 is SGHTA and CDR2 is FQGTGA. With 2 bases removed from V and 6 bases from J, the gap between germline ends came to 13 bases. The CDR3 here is CASSLDGGRQTQYF. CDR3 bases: TGTGCCAGCAGCTTAGATGGGGGGCGTCAGACCCAGTACTTC. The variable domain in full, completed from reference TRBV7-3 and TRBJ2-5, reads GAGVSQTPSNKVTEKGKYVELRCDPISGHTALYWYRQSLGQGPEFLIYFQGTGAADDSGLPNDRFFAVRPEGSVSTLKIQRTERGDSAVYLCASSLDGGRQTQYFGPGTRLLVL.